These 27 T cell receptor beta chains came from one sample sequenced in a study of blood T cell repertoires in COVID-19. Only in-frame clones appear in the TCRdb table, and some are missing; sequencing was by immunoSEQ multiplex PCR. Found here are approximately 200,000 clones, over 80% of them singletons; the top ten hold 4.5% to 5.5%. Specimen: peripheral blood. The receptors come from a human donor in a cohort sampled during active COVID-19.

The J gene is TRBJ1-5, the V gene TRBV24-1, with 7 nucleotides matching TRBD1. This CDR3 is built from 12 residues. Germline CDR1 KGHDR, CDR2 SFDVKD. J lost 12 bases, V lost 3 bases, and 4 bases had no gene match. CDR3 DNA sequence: TGTGCCACCAGTGATGTGGGACAGTTCCAGCATTTT. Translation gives CATSDVGQFQHF.

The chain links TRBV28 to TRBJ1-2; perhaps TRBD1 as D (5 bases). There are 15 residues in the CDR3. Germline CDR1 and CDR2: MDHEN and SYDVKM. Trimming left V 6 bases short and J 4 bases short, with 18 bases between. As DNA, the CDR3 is TGTGCCAGCAGCCCCGGGCCTAACCAGGGCTATGGCTACACCTTC. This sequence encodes CASSPGPNQGYGYTF.

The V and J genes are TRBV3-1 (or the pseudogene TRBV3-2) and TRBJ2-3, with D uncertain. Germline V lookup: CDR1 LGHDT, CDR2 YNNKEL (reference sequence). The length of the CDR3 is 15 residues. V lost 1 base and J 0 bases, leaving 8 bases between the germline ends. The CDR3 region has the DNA TGTGCCAGCAGCCAAGGGAGCACTAGCACAGATACGCAGTATTTT. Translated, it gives CASSQGSTSTDTQYF.

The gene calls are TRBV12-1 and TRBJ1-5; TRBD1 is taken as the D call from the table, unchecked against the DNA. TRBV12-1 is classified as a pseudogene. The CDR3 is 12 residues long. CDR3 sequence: CASCRVDQPQHF. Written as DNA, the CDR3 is TGTGCCAGCTGCAGGGTGGATCAGCCCCAGCATTTT.

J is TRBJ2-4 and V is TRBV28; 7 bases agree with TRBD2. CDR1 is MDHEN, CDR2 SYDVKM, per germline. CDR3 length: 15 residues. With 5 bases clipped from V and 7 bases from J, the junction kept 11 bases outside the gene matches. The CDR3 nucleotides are TGTGCCAGCAGTCCCCTTGGAGCGGGAAAGAACATTCAGTACTTC. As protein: CASSPLGAGKNIQYF.

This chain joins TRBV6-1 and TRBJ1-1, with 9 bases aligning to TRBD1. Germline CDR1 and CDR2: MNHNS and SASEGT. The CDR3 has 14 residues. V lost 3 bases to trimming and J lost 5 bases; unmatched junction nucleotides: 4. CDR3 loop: CASSEDRGWTEAFF. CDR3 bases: TGTGCCAGCAGTGAGGACAGGGGTTGGACTGAAGCTTTCTTT.

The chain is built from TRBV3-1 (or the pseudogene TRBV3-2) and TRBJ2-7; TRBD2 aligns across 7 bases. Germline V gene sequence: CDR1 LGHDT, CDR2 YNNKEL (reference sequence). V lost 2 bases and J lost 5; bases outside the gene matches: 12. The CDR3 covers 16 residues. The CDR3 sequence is CASSQFLGGGPDEQYF. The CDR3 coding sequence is TGTGCCAGCAGCCAATTCCTCGGGGGAGGGCCTGACGAGCAGTACTTC.

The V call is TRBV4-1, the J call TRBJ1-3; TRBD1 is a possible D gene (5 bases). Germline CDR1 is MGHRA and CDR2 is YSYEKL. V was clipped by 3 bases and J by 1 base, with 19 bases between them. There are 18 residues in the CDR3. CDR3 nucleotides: TGCGCCAGCAGCCAGACTGGGGGTCGGGGGAGGTCTGGAAACACCATATATTTT. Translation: CASSQTGGRGRSGNTIYF.

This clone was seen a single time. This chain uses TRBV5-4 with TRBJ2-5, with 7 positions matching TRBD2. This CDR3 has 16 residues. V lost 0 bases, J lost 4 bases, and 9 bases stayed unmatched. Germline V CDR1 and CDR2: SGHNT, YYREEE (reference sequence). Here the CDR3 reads CASSLEGRESRETQYF. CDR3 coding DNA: TGTGCCAGCAGCTTGGAGGGGCGGGAGTCCAGAGAGACCCAGTACTTC.

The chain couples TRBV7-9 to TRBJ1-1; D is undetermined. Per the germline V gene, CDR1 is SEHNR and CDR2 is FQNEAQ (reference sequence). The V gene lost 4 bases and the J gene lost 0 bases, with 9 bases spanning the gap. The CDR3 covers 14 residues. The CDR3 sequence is CASSSDRLNTEAFF. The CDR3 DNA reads TGTGCCAGCAGCTCAGATCGCTTGAACACTGAAGCTTTCTTT.

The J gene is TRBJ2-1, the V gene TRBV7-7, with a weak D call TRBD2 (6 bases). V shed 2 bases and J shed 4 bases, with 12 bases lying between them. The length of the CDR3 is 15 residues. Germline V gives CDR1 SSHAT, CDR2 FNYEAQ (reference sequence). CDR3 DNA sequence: TGTGCCAGCAGCTTATATGGGGGGTCATACAATGAGCAGTTCTTC. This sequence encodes CASSLYGGSYNEQFF.

For the CDR3, the DNA is TGTGCCAGCAGCACCGCCGGGACAGGCAATTCACCCCTCCACTTT. This encodes CASSTAGTGNSPLHF. The chain carries TRBV7-9 and TRBJ1-6; TRBD1 agrees at 8 bases. Losses at the gene ends were 5 bases for V and 7 bases for J; bases not matched to a gene: 7. The CDR3 contains 15 residues. Germline CDR1 is SEHNR and CDR2 is FQNEAQ (reference sequence).

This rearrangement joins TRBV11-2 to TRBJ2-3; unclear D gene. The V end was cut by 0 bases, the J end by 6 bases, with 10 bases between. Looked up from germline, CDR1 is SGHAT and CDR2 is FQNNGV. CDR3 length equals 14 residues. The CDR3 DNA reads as TGTGCCAGCAGCTTAGACCGGGTTGGCGATACGCAGTATTTT. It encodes CASSLDRVGDTQYF.

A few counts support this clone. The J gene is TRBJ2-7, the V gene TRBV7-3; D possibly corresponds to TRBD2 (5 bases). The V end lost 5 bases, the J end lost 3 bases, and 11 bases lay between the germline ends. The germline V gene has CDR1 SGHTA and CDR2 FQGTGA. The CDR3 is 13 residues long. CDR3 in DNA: TGTGCCAGCAGCCCCGATACTAGCTACGAGCAGTACTTC. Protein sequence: CASSPDTSYEQYF.

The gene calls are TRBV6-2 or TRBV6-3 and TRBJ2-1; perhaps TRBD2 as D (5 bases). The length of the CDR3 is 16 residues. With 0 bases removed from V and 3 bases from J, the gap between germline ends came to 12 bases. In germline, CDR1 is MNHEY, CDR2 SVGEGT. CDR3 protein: CASSYSMGAVYNEQFF. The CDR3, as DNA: TGTGCCAGCAGTTACTCTATGGGAGCGGTCTACAATGAGCAGTTCTTC.

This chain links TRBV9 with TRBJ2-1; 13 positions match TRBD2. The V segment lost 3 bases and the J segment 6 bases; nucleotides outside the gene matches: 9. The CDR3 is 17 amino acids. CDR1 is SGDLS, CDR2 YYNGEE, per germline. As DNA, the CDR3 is TGTGCCAGCAGCGCCCTTGGACTAGCGGGAGTTCGCAATGAGCAGTTCTTC. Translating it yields CASSALGLAGVRNEQFF.

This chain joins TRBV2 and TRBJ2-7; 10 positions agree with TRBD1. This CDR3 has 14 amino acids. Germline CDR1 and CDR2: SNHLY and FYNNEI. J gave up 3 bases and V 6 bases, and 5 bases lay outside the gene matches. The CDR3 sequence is CASRPGTGDYEQYF. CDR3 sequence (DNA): TGTGCCAGCAGGCCCGGGACAGGGGACTACGAGCAGTACTTC.

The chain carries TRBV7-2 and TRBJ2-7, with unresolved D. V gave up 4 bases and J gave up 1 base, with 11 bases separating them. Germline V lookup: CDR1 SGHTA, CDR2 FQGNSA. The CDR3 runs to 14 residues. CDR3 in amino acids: CASSSKLNSYEQYF. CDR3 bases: TGTGCCAGCAGCTCCAAACTAAATTCCTACGAGCAGTACTTC.

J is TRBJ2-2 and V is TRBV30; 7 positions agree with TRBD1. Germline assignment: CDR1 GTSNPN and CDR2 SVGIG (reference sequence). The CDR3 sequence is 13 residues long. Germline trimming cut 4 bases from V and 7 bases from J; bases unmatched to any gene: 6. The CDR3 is CAWKGASDGELFF. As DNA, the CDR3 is TGTGCCTGGAAGGGGGCAAGCGACGGGGAGCTGTTTTTT.

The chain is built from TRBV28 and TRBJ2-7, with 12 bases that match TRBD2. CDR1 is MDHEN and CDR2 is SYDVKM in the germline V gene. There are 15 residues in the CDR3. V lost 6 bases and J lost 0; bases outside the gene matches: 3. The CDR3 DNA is TGTGCCAGCAGGCTAGCGGGAGGGCCCTCCTACGAGCAGTACTTC. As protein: CASRLAGGPSYEQYF.

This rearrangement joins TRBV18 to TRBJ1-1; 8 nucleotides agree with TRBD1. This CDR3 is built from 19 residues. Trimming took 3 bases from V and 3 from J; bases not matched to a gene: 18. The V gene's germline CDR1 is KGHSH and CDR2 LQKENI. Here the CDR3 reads CASSPLVAGGGRGHTEAFF. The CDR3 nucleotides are TGTGCCAGCTCACCTCTCGTTGCTGGGGGGGGCAGGGGGCACACTGAAGCTTTCTTT.

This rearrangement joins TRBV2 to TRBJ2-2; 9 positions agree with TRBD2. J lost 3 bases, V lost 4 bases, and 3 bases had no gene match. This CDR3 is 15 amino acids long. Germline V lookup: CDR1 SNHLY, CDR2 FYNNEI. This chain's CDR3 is CASSATSGYTGELFF. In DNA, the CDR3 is TGTGCCAGCAGTGCGACTAGCGGATACACCGGGGAGCTGTTTTTT. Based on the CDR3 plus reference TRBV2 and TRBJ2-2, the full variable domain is EPEVTQTPSHQVTQMGQEVILRCVPISNHLYFYWYRQILGQKVEFLVSFYNNEISEKSEIFDDQFSVERPDGSNFTLKIRSTKLEDSAMYFCASSATSGYTGELFFGEGSRLTVL.

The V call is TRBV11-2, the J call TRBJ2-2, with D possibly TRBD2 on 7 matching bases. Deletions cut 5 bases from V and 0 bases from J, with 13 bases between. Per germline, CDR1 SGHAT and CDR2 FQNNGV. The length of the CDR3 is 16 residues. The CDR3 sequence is CASSRRGGANTGELFF. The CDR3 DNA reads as TGTGCCAGCAGCCGAAGGGGGGGCGCGAACACCGGGGAGCTGTTTTTT.

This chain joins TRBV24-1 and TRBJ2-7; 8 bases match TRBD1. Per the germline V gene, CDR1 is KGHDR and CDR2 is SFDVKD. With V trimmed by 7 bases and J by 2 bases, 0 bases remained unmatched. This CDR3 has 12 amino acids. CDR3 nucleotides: TGTGCCACCAGGGACAGGGCCTACGAGCAGTACTTC. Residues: CATRDRAYEQYF.

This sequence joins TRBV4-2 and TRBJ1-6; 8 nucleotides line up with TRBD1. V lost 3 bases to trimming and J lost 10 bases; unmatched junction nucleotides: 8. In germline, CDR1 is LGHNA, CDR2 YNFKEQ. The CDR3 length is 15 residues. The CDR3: CASSQTRTGSSPLHF. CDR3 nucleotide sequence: TGTGCCAGCAGCCAGACTCGGACAGGGTCCTCACCCCTCCACTTT.

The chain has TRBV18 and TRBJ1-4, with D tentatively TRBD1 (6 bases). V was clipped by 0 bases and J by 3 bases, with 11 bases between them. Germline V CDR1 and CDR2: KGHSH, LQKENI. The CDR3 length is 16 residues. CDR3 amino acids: CASSPPYRDPNEKLFF. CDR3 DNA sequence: TGTGCCAGCTCACCACCTTACAGGGACCCTAATGAAAAACTGTTTTTT.

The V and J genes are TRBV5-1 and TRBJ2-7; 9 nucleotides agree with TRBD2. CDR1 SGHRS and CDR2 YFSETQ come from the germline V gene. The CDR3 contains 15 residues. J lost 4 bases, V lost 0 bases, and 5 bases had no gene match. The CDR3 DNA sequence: TGCGCCAGCAGCTTGGAAGGACTAGCGATGTACGAGCAGTACTTC. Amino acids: CASSLEGLAMYEQYF.